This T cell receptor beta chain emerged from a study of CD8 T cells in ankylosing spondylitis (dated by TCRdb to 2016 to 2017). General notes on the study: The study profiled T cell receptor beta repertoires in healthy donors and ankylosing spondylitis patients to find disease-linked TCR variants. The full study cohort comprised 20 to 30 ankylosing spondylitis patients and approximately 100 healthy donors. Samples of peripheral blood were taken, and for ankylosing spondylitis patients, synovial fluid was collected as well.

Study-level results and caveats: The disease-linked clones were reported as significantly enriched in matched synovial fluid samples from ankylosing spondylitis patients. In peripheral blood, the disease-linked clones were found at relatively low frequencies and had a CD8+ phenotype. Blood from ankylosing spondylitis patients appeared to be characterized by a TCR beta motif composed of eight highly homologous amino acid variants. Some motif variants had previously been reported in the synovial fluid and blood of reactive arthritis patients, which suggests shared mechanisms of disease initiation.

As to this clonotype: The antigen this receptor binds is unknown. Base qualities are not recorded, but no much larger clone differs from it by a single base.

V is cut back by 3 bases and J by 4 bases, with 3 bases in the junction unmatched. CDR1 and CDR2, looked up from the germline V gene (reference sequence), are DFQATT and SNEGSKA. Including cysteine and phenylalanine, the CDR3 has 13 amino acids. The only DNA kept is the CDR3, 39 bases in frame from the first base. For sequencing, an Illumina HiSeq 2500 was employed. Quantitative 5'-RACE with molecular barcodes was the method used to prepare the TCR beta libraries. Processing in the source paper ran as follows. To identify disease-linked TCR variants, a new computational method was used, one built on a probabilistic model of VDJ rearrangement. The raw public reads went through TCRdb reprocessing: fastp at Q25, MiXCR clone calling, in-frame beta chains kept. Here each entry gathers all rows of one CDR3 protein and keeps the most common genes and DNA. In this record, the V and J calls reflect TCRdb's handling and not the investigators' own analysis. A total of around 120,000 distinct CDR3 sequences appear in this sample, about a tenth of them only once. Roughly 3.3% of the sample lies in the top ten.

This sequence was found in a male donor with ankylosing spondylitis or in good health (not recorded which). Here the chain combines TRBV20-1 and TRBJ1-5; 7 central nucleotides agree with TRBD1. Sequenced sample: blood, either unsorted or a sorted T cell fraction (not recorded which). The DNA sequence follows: TGCAGTGCTAGGGAACAGGGGAATCAGCCCCAGCATTTT. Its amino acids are CSAREQGNQPQHF.